This T cell receptor beta chain was captured in a study of tumor-infiltrating lymphocytes in primary liver carcinoma. For blood RNA, unsorted whole blood served as the source, and germline DNA was extracted too. Concerning this clonotype: A read error may produce the germline difference seen at one junction end.

TCR beta cDNA was made from 500 ng total RNA with a constant-region primer. Each TCR beta library was derived from three nested multiplex PCR rounds that employed slightly modified ARM-PCR. Use of TRBV1-TRBV30 forward primers with a C-beta reverse primer characterized the first two PCR rounds, which lasted approximately 11 cycles each. TCRdb redid the calling of the multiplex PCR reads with MiXCR, one entry per CDR3 protein. This sample yields some 320,000 distinct CDR3 sequences, of which approximately 60% are seen a single time; more than 8.5% belongs to the top ten. Germline assignment: CDR1 KGHDR and CDR2 SFDVKD. The CDR3 covers 16 residues.

The rearrangement uses TRBV24-1 and TRBJ2-2; 8 bases match TRBD1. This receptor was taken from a man in his forties with primary liver carcinoma and hepatitis B virus infection. The source material was peripheral blood. The CDR3 DNA reads as TGTGCCGCCAGTGATCACAGGGGGGCCCTCACCGGGGAGCTGTTTTTT. It is translated as CAASDHRGALTGELFF.